The T cell receptor (beta chain) under discussion was sequenced for a study of CD8 T cells in ankylosing spondylitis. With respect to this clonotype: What it binds is not known.

General study points: One TCR beta motif, made up of several highly homologous variants, appeared characteristic of ankylosing spondylitis blood.

The CDR3 runs 17 residues. With 0 bases clipped from V and 2 bases from J, the junction kept 9 bases outside the gene matches. The germline V gene has CDR1 SGHRS and CDR2 YFSETQ. Each CDR3 protein is one row after TCRdb ran MiXCR on the 5' RACE reads. The sample shows some 270,000 distinct CDR3 sequences, about 20% of them seen only once. The V call is TRBV5-1, the J call TRBJ2-7; 9 nucleotides align to TRBD2. The clonotype originates from a male donor with ankylosing spondylitis or in good health (not recorded which). The material sequenced was blood, either unsorted or a sorted T cell fraction (not recorded which). For the CDR3, the DNA is TGCGCCAGCAGCTTGGAAGGACCGCGGGAGGGCCCCTACGAGCAGTACTTC. Residues: CASSLEGPREGPYEQYF.